The rows below give T cell receptor beta chains drawn from one sample of a study of blood T cell repertoires in COVID-19. Measured with immunoSEQ multiplex PCR; TCRdb has only the in-frame clones, and not every one. The sample includes under 300,000 clones, 86% of them seen just once. The sequenced material came from peripheral blood. The source of these receptors is a woman in her 70s with COVID-19, enrolled during active disease. The CDR3 runs from the conserved cysteine through the conserved F or W.

CDR3aa	v_gene
CASSFMDSNTGELFF	TRBV12-1
CATSDLRGGADTQYF	TRBV24-1
CASSFGVGEQYF	TRBV5-1
CASSSEGAGRQETQYF	TRBV11-2
CASSAGHESAEAFF	TRBV9
CASSQNYGYTF	TRBV5-6
CASSVPPPGQGLAGANVLTF	TRBV10-2
CASSPGQGVFYEQYF	TRBV6-5
CASSRTSGGYTYEQYF	TRBV6-6
CAISDGGERDTQYF	TRBV10-3
CASTDFLNIQYF	TRBV6-5
CASSPPGGDYNEQFF	TRBV7-2
CSVRAGTLEGETQYF	TRBV29-1
CASSLDWTSGGTDTQYF	TRBV3-1/TRBV3-2
CSASNTGFRDTQYF	TRBV20-1
CASSPHRQGEGYTF	TRBV28
CASSQDRVSNQPQHF	TRBV4-3
CSVGQANTEAFF	TRBV29-1
CASSDTPYEQYF	TRBV3-1/TRBV3-2
CASSTGYTEAFF	TRBV27
CASSQSGLAGSTQYF	TRBV6-6
CASSQVGASSYNSPLHF	TRBV4-2
CATSTGQGKETQYF	TRBV24-1